This TCR beta chain was sequenced during a study of regulatory T cells in long-lasting Graves disease. Building of the TCR beta libraries involved iRepertoire HTBI primers and Arm-PCR of CDR3 regions. MiXCR, applied by TCRdb to the multiplex PCR reads, yields one record per CDR3 protein. The repertoire consists of about 430,000 distinct CDR3 sequences, with around 20% occurring once and the leading ten covering over 11%. Regarding time point: persistent/refractory GD, antithyroid drugs over 5 years with positive TRAb. Making the TCR library involved RNA that had been extracted from PBMCs. It was an endocrinology department in Xi'an, China, that provided the patients. J lost 7 bases, V lost 4 bases, and 8 bases had no gene match. The CDR3 covers 14 residues. CDR1 is MNHNS, CDR2 SASEGT, per germline.

This chain connects TRBV6-1 to TRBJ1-1, with TRBD1 identical over 8 bases. This TCR was sampled from a female donor with Graves disease. The source material was peripheral blood mononuclear cells (PBMCs), sampled when the disease was refractory, from a patient treated with antithyroid drugs. The DNA of the CDR3 is TGTGCCAGCAGTGTGACGGGACAGGTGGGTGAAGCTTTCTTT. This sequence encodes CASSVTGQVGEAFF.